The next 2 T cell receptor beta chains were all read from a single sample in a study of CD4 and CD8 cells across lung adenocarcinoma regions (dated by TCRdb to 2016 to 2018). Library prep was done by PCR. Sequenced on a HiSeq X Ten. TCRdb redid the processing of the public reads, applying fastp at Q25 and MiXCR, and retained in-frame beta chains. Each record represents a unique CDR3 protein, reported with the most common genes and DNA among its rows. This sample lists about 5,000 distinct CDR3 sequences; about 62% were detected once. The ten largest clones capture roughly a quarter of the sample. The sample comprised CD4+ T cells from the center of a lung tumor. The label giving this sample's cell subset or site can be read as: tumor center region. The receptor source for this set is a female donor with lung adenocarcinoma. The CD4 and CD8 labels of this study may be unreliable.

This chain joins TRBV6-1 and TRBJ2-3; 9 nucleotides align to TRBD2. TRBJ2-7 explains the end of the DNA better; the J call may be wrong. CDR1 MNHNS and CDR2 SASEGT come from the germline V gene. The CDR3 length is 19 residues. CDR3 loop: CASSSGTGGGGRSTETQYF. The DNA of the CDR3 is TGTGCCAGCAGTAGTGGGACTGGCGGGGGGGGCCGGAGCACAGAGACGCAGTACTTC.

This clonotype was seen a handful of times. The chain uses TRBV6-5 and TRBJ2-5, with 7 positions matching TRBD1. Matching the DNA end better, TRBJ2-7 makes the J call doubtful. CDR3 length: 13 residues. Germline V lookup: CDR1 MNHEY, CDR2 SVGAGI. The DNA of the CDR3 is TGTGCCAGCAGTTACCCAGGGGGTTACGAGCAGTACTTC. Amino acids: CASSYPGGYEQYF.